These 8 T cell receptor beta chains were sequenced from one sample in a study of CD8+ T cells in alopecia areata. The treatment is: oral pan-JAK inhibitor, 5-10 mg twice daily. TCR sequencing used cDNA made by reverse transcription of extracted RNA. Sequenced by immunoSEQ multiplex PCR; TCRdb stores in-frame clones only, minus some. Seen here are around 290,000 clones, roughly 60% observed once, and the top ten hold under 2%. Material: CD4+ T cells sorted from blood, obtained at week 24, from a patient treated with tofacitinib. Receptors originate from a human donor with alopecia areata.

This clone was seen only a few times. The rearrangement links TRBV10-3 to TRBJ1-2, with D uncertain. This CDR3 is 14 amino acids long. The germline V gene has CDR1 ENHRY and CDR2 SYGVKD. Trimming took off 7 bases at V and 2 bases at J, with 14 bases between the two ends. This CDR3 is CAITPRQENYGYTF. CDR3 coding DNA: TGTGCCATCACCCCCCGGCAGGAGAACTATGGCTACACCTTC.

V gene TRBV7-2 combines with J gene TRBJ2-5; no definite D call. From germline, CDR1 is SGHTA and CDR2 FQGNSA. This CDR3 has 14 amino acids. The V end was cut by 0 bases, the J end by 5 bases, with 10 bases between. Here the CDR3 reads CASSLAGRAETQYF. The CDR3 bases are TGTGCCAGCAGCTTAGCGGGCCGGGCGGAGACCCAGTACTTC. Full variable domain (remainder filled in from reference TRBV7-2 and TRBJ2-5): GAGVSQSPSNKVTEKGKDVELRCDPISGHTALYWYRQSLGQGLEFLIYFQGNSAPDKSGLPSDRFSAERTGGSVSTLTIQRTQQEDSAVYLCASSLAGRAETQYFGPGTRLLVL.

This clone has more than one count but fewer than ten. The rearrangement joins TRBV29-1 to TRBJ2-2; the D is unclear. The ends were cut back, 5 bases at V and 0 bases at J, with 16 bases in the middle. Germline values: CDR1 SQVTM, CDR2 ANQGSEA. This CDR3 has 16 residues. The CDR3 loop reads CSVQPVPSANTGELFF. In DNA, the CDR3 is TGCAGCGTTCAACCCGTCCCGTCCGCGAACACCGGGGAGCTGTTTTTT.

The chain has TRBV6-1 and TRBJ2-3; 8 positions match TRBD1. CDR1 and CDR2 (germline): MNHNS, SASEGT. The CDR3 is 15 residues long. V lost 2 bases to trimming and J lost 0 bases; unmatched junction nucleotides: 1. For the CDR3, the DNA is TGTGCCAGCAGTGAAAGGACAGGGAGCACAGATACGCAGTATTTT. This sequence encodes CASSERTGSTDTQYF.

This chain joins TRBV28 and TRBJ2-3; the D is unclear. Germline-derived CDR1 and CDR2 are MDHEN and SYDVKM. This CDR3 contains 14 residues. V gave up 6 bases and J gave up 6 bases, with 16 bases separating them. CDR3 coding DNA: TGTGCCAGCAGCCCCTTGGGTGCCAGGGATACGCAGTATTTT. Its translation: CASSPLGARDTQYF.

The chain has TRBV30 and TRBJ1-2; D is unresolved. The CDR3 length is 12 residues. V was shortened by 5 bases and J by 3 bases, with 10 bases between the two germline ends. Germline V gene sequence: CDR1 GTSNPN, CDR2 SVGIG (reference sequence). This CDR3 reads CAWDQEDYGYTF. As DNA, the CDR3 is TGTGCCTGGGATCAGGAAGACTATGGCTACACCTTC.

The chain links TRBV29-1 to TRBJ2-6; D unclear. The CDR3 runs 14 residues. Germline V gives CDR1 SQVTM, CDR2 ANQGSEA. V was cut by 3 bases and J by 0 bases, with 6 bases left in between. CDR3 in amino acids: CSVDWGSGANVLTF. CDR3 bases: TGCAGCGTTGATTGGGGCTCTGGGGCCAACGTCCTGACTTTC.

V is TRBV9 and J is TRBJ2-1; 8 bases line up with TRBD1. With V trimmed by 0 bases and J by 4 bases, 6 bases remained unmatched. The CDR3 is 16 residues long. CDR1 is SGDLS, CDR2 YYNGEE, per germline. The chain's CDR3 is CASSVGGDRTYNEQFF. As DNA, the CDR3 is TGTGCCAGCAGCGTAGGCGGGGACAGGACTTACAATGAGCAGTTCTTC.